What follows are 18 T cell receptor beta chains derived from one specimen sequenced in a study of cytomegalovirus exposure and HLA in healthy donors. PCR involved 60 Vbeta and 13 Jbeta primers. The data were produced by immunoSEQ multiplex PCR, yet TCRdb's version contains in-frame clones alone and is incomplete. The sample consists of some 89,000 clones, about 81% of them appearing once. The sample was PBMCs. The receptors come from a woman aged 40 to 55 in good health and CMV-seropositive.

J is TRBJ1-1 and V is TRBV19; TRBD1 matches at 7 bases. The CDR3 is 15 amino acids. The junction had 8 bases not matched to a gene; V was cut back by 3 bases and J by 4 bases. Germline-derived CDR1 and CDR2 are LNHDA and SQIVND (reference sequence). The CDR3 sequence: CASSMIGGVSTEAFF. In DNA, the CDR3 is TGTGCCAGTAGTATGATAGGGGGCGTAAGCACTGAAGCTTTCTTT. Complete variable domain (other parts from reference TRBV19 and TRBJ1-1): DGGITQSPKYLFRKEGQNVTLSCEQNLNHDAMYWYRQDPGQGLRLIYYSQIVNDFQKGDIAEGYSVSREKKESFPLTVTSAQKNPTAFYLCASSMIGGVSTEAFFGQGTRLTVV.

The V and J genes are TRBV30 and TRBJ2-7; 10 bases match TRBD2. CDR3 size: 14 residues. Germline trimming cut 4 bases from V and 3 bases from J; bases unmatched to any gene: 6. CDR1 and CDR2 (germline): GTSNPN, SVGIG (reference sequence). CDR3 region: CAWNWGLARYEQYF. The CDR3 nucleotides read TGTGCCTGGAACTGGGGACTAGCGCGCTACGAGCAGTACTTC.

This rearrangement joins TRBV6-6 to TRBJ2-7, with a tentative D call TRBD2 (6 bases). The V gene's germline CDR1 is MNHNY and CDR2 SVGAGI (reference sequence). The CDR3 sequence is 15 residues long. V lost 6 bases and J lost 1, with 16 bases in between. The CDR3 DNA reads TGTGCCAGCAGGGAAGGACTACCCAGGTCCTACGAGCAGTACTTC. This codes for CASREGLPRSYEQYF.

By share, this clone counts as medium-sized (0.01 to 0.1%). The chain couples TRBV6-1 to TRBJ2-7, with a weak D call TRBD2 (6 bases). The length of the CDR3 is 15 residues. The V gene's germline CDR1 is MNHNS and CDR2 SASEGT. The ends were cut back, 2 bases at V and 2 bases at J, with 13 bases in the middle. CDR3 nucleotide sequence: TGTGCCAGCAGTGAAAGGGACGGGAGCGCCTACGAGCAGTACTTC. Amino acids: CASSERDGSAYEQYF.

Details on this clone: The sample holds other DNA sequences that translate to the same CDR3. This chain links TRBV5-1 with TRBJ2-2; TRBD2 agrees at 7 bases. Germline-derived CDR1 and CDR2 are SGHRS and YFSETQ. CDR3 length: 15 amino acids. V shed 2 bases, J shed 0 bases, and the junction held 1 base outside the gene matches. The CDR3 region is CASSLAGPNTGELFF. For the CDR3, the DNA is TGCGCCAGCAGCTTAGCGGGACCGAACACCGGGGAGCTGTTTTTT.

The chain links TRBV19 to TRBJ1-2; 7 nucleotides agree with TRBD1. J was trimmed by 4 bases and V by 5 bases; bases with no gene match: 7. Looked up from germline, CDR1 is LNHDA and CDR2 is SQIVND (reference sequence). There are 14 residues in the CDR3. The chain's CDR3 is CASSPLTGSYGYTF. CDR3 bases: TGTGCCAGTAGTCCACTGACAGGGTCCTATGGCTACACCTTC.

This chain connects TRBV11-3 to TRBJ2-2; 10 positions match TRBD2. Germline lookup yields CDR1 SGHNT and CDR2 YENEEA. The CDR3 has 16 amino acids. V lost 3 bases and J lost 0; bases outside the gene matches: 1. The CDR3 loop reads CASSFLAGANTGELFF. As DNA, the CDR3 is TGTGCCAGCAGCTTCCTAGCGGGAGCGAACACCGGGGAGCTGTTTTTT.

The chain uses TRBV28 and TRBJ1-3; D unclear. CDR1 MDHEN and CDR2 SYDVKM come from the germline V gene. V lost 5 bases, J lost 0 bases, and 11 bases lay in between. This CDR3 contains 15 residues. CDR3 residues: CASSGGLVSGNTIYF. The CDR3, as DNA: TGTGCCAGCAGTGGCGGACTGGTCTCTGGAAACACCATATATTTT. The complete variable domain, with remaining parts taken from reference TRBV28 and TRBJ1-3, reads DVKVTQSSRYLVKRTGEKVFLECVQDMDHENMFWYRQDPGLGLRLIYFSYDVKMKEKGDIPEGYSVSREKKERFSLILESASTNQTSMYLCASSGGLVSGNTIYFGEGSWLTVV.

This clone was picked up a small number of times. The rearrangement links TRBV4-1 to TRBJ2-3, with TRBD1 identical over 9 bases. CDR1 is MGHRA, CDR2 YSYEKL, per germline. After removal of 0 bases from V and 4 bases from J, the junction contained 11 bases not matched to a gene. The CDR3 consists of 18 residues. The CDR3 loop reads CASSQDVVGQGSSDTQYF. The CDR3 bases are TGCGCCAGCAGCCAAGATGTGGTAGGACAGGGGTCTTCAGATACGCAGTATTTT.

This chain joins TRBV29-1 and TRBJ2-1; 11 bases are shared with TRBD2. After removal of 6 bases from V and 0 bases from J, the junction contained 25 bases not matched to a gene. Germline CDR1 and CDR2: SQVTM and ANQGSEA. The CDR3 has 22 residues. The CDR3 nucleotides read TGCAGCGTGGAACGGGTCGGGACTAGCGGTTCTAAGAGGGTAAGCTCCTACAATGAGCAGTTCTTC. Translation: CSVERVGTSGSKRVSSYNEQFF.

The rearrangement links TRBV5-1 to TRBJ2-1, with 12 bases fitting TRBD2. With 0 bases clipped from V and 6 bases from J, the junction kept 4 bases outside the gene matches. Germline values: CDR1 SGHRS, CDR2 YFSETQ. There are 16 residues in the CDR3. The CDR3 sequence is CASSLEASGRANEQFF. Written as DNA, the CDR3 is TGCGCCAGCAGCTTGGAGGCTAGCGGGAGGGCCAATGAGCAGTTCTTC.

This chain connects TRBV6-1 to TRBJ2-5; TRBD1 aligns across 11 bases. The better agreement between TRBJ2-7 and the DNA end casts doubt on the J call. Germline V gene data show CDR1 as MNHNS and CDR2 as SASEGT. The CDR3 consists of 15 residues. CDR3 loop: CASSEAMGQGVEQYF. The CDR3 DNA is TGTGCCAGCAGTGAAGCAATGGGACAGGGGGTCGAGCAGTACTTC.

Here the CDR3 DNA reads TGTGCCAGCAGCCCCGGACTAGCCACCTACGAGCAGTACTTC. It yields the protein CASSPGLATYEQYF. V gene TRBV11-3 combines with J gene TRBJ2-7, with 8 bases matching TRBD2. V was clipped by 5 bases and J by 2 bases; unmatched bases: 5. CDR3 length equals 14 residues. Germline values: CDR1 SGHNT, CDR2 YENEEA.

This clone was recorded a few times. The rearrangement joins TRBV5-1 to TRBJ2-5; TRBD2 matches 9 bases. The CDR3 totals 15 residues. V shed 1 base, J shed 3 bases, and the junction held 4 bases outside the gene matches. CDR1 and CDR2 from the germline V gene are SGHRS and YFSETQ. Written as DNA, the CDR3 is TGCGCCAGCAGCTTGATGACTAGCGGAGAAGAGACCCAGTACTTC. This encodes CASSLMTSGEETQYF. The full variable domain, completed using reference TRBV5-1 and TRBJ2-5, is KAGVTQTPRYLIKTRGQQVTLSCSPISGHRSVSWYQQTPGQGLQFLFEYFSETQRNKGNFPGRFSGRQFSNSRSEMNVSTLELGDSALYLCASSLMTSGEETQYFGPGTRLLVL.

This clone was counted between two and nine times. The chain joins TRBV19 to TRBJ2-1; weak D call: TRBD2 (6 bases). Germline CDR1 LNHDA, CDR2 SQIVND (reference sequence). The V and J ends lost 6 bases and 9 bases respectively, with 24 bases between them. The CDR3 length is 16 residues. In DNA, the CDR3 is TGTGCCAGTAGCCTCCAGGGACTGGGGGTACGTGGTGAGCAGTTCTTC. It specifies CASSLQGLGVRGEQFF.

The rearrangement uses TRBV27 and TRBJ2-3, with TRBD2 identical over 10 bases. The CDR3 totals 16 residues. V lost 1 base, J lost 1 base, and 2 bases stayed unmatched. Germline CDR1 MNHEY, CDR2 SMNVEV (reference sequence). CDR3 coding DNA: TGTGCCAGCAGTTTATTGCTAGCGGGAGGCACAGATACGCAGTATTTT. It codes for CASSLLLAGGTDTQYF.

The chain has TRBV6-1 and TRBJ2-5, with D perhaps TRBD1 (5 bases). Trimming shortened V by 2 bases and J by 2 bases, and 9 bases separated the two germline ends. The germline CDR1 and CDR2 sequences are MNHNS and SASEGT. This CDR3 region has 14 residues. In DNA form, the CDR3 reads TGTGCCAGCAGTGAAAGCAGGGCGCAAGAGACCCAGTACTTC. Translating gives CASSESRAQETQYF.

The rearrangement joins TRBV18 to TRBJ2-7, with D hard to call. Between the trimmed V and J ends, which lost 3 bases and 0 bases, there was a span of 6 bases. The CDR3 sequence is 13 residues long. CDR1 and CDR2 from the germline V gene are KGHSH and LQKENI. The CDR3 loop reads CASSPVSSYEQYF. DNA of the CDR3: TGTGCCAGCTCACCCGTTAGCTCCTACGAGCAGTACTTC.